This entry lists 2 T cell receptor beta chains sequenced from one sample in a study of T cell repertoires in cytomegalovirus infection. Using its own MiXCR run on the reads, TCRdb lists one record per CDR3 protein. The table lists some 200,000 distinct CDR3 sequences, approximately 38% of them singletons. No antigen has been identified for these receptors. The source material was CD8+ T cells from cultured PBMCs, sampled from culture after CMV antigen stimulation. Receptors were obtained from a human donor in good health (CMV status not recorded). Some clones in this sample may be carry-over from other donors' samples.

Written as DNA, the CDR3 is TGTGCCAGCAGCGATTACATGACAGCGCTCTCTGGAAACACCATATATTTT. Translation gives CASSDYMTALSGNTIYF. The V call is TRBV7-2, the J call TRBJ1-3; tentative D call: TRBD1 (5 bases). This CDR3 contains 17 residues. The germline V gene encodes CDR1 SGHTA and CDR2 FQGNSA. V was cut by 5 bases and J by 0 bases, with 17 bases left in between. The variable domain in full, completed from reference TRBV7-2 and TRBJ1-3, reads GAGVSQSPSNKVTEKGKDVELRCDPISGHTALYWYRQSLGQGLEFLIYFQGNSAPDKSGLPSDRFSAERTGGSVSTLTIQRTQQEDSAVYLCASSDYMTALSGNTIYFGEGSWLTVV.

In its sample, this clonotype ranks as medium-sized. CDR3: CASSLTGAGVNTEAFF. The CDR3 DNA reads TGTGCCAGCAGCTTAACGGGGGCGGGGGTAAACACTGAAGCTTTCTTT. The genes are TRBV7-3 and TRBJ1-1; a possible D gene is TRBD1 (6 bases). CDR1 is SGHTA, CDR2 FQGTGA, per germline. The V end lost 0 bases, the J end lost 2 bases, and 13 bases lay between the germline ends. CDR3 length: 16 amino acids.